The 28 T cell receptor beta chains below all came from one sample that was sequenced in a study of beta chain features in type 1 diabetes. The isolated RNA, all of it, was reverse transcribed, so expressed TCRB transcripts were what got sequenced. Produced via immunoSEQ multiplex PCR; TCRdb's table is partial and in-frame only. The table shows about 280,000 clones, with approximately 16% occurring only once. Study findings and constraints: People with Type 1 diabetes carried modestly yet significantly shorter TCRB CDR3s in all four CD4+ subsets.

What these receptors recognize is not known. Sequenced: naive CD4+ T cells from blood. These TCRs come from a young man with type 1 diabetes.

The chain recombines TRBV7-2 with TRBJ1-2; D may be TRBD1 (6 bases). The CDR3 has 16 residues. Looked up from germline, CDR1 is SGHTA and CDR2 is FQGNSA. Trimming pared 1 base from V and 2 bases from J, leaving 14 bases between. The CDR3 here is CASSLGGGTRNYGYTF. CDR3 sequence (DNA): TGTGCCAGCAGCTTAGGAGGGGGTACACGAAACTATGGCTACACCTTC.

The rearrangement uses TRBV9 and TRBJ1-6; D not resolved. This CDR3 region has 12 residues. Trimming stripped 0 bases from V and 13 bases from J, with 8 bases between. From germline, CDR1 is SGDLS and CDR2 YYNGEE. The CDR3 DNA is TGTGCCAGCAGCGTAGGAGGTCAGCCCCTCCACTTT. It yields the protein CASSVGGQPLHF. The full variable domain, in which reference TRBV9 and TRBJ1-6 provide the parts outside the CDR3, is DSGVTQTPKHLITATGQRVTLRCSPRSGDLSVYWYQQSLDQGLQFLIQYYNGEERAKGNILERFSAQQFPDLHSELNLSSLELGDSALYFCASSVGGQPLHFGNGTRLTVT.

This clone occurred a few times. The chain has TRBV19 and TRBJ2-1; D uncertain. The germline V gene has CDR1 LNHDA and CDR2 SQIVND (reference sequence). This CDR3 has 14 residues. V lost 1 base to trimming and J lost 5 bases, with 9 bases between them. Here the CDR3 DNA reads TGTGCCAGTAGTATAGTCAGCGTCAACAATGAGCAGTTCTTC. Translating it yields CASSIVSVNNEQFF.

The V gene is TRBV7-9, the J gene TRBJ2-5; the match to TRBD2 covers 7 bases. The CDR3 is 14 amino acids. CDR1 and CDR2 (germline): SEHNR, FQNEAQ (reference sequence). V shed 5 bases and J 2 bases; nucleotides not matched to a gene: 5. The CDR3 region is CASSLTSAQETQYF. The CDR3 region has the DNA TGTGCCAGCAGCCTAACTAGCGCTCAAGAGACCCAGTACTTC.

This chain links TRBV5-4 with TRBJ2-1, with D tentatively TRBD1 (6 bases). CDR3 size: 14 residues. Trimming took 4 bases from V and 5 from J, leaving 13 bases between them. CDR1 is SGHNT, CDR2 YYREEE, per germline (reference sequence). The CDR3 nucleotides read TGTGCCAGCAGCCGGGACATGGTGAACAATGAGCAGTTCTTC. Its translation is CASSRDMVNNEQFF.

This clone was detected only a few times. The chain combines TRBV19 with TRBJ2-7; TRBD1 agrees at 8 bases. CDR3 size: 16 residues. Germline CDR1 and CDR2: LNHDA and SQIVND (reference sequence). V shed 3 bases and J 3 bases; nucleotides not matched to a gene: 10. CDR3 DNA sequence: TGTGCCAGTAGTATTCGGAGCGGCACAGGGGGCTACGAGCAGTACTTC. Protein sequence: CASSIRSGTGGYEQYF.

The V gene is TRBV5-1, the J gene TRBJ2-1; D gene uncertain. The V and J ends lost 0 bases and 0 bases respectively, with 7 bases between them. From germline, CDR1 is SGHRS and CDR2 YFSETQ. CDR3 length: 15 amino acids. In DNA, the CDR3 is TGCGCCAGCAGCTTGGCCCCAGACTCCTACAATGAGCAGTTCTTC. Protein sequence: CASSLAPDSYNEQFF.

The table lists this clone with a few counts. The V gene is TRBV25-1, the J gene TRBJ2-3, with a weak D call TRBD2 (6 bases). From germline, CDR1 is MGHDK and CDR2 SYGVNS. Trimming removed 7 bases at V and 0 bases at J, with 14 bases between. The CDR3 is 15 residues long. The DNA of the CDR3 is TGTGCCAGCACCGGTGGGGGGTCTAGCACAGATACGCAGTATTTT. It codes for CASTGGGSSTDTQYF.

This clone showed up just a few times. Other DNA sequences in the sample encode the same CDR3. The chain uses TRBV5-1 and TRBJ2-1, with D unclear. The germline gives CDR1 SGHRS, CDR2 YFSETQ. Trimming left V 5 bases short and J 0 bases short, with 6 bases between. The CDR3 is made up of 13 amino acids. Here the CDR3 reads CASSLGSYNEQFF. Here the CDR3 DNA reads TGCGCCAGCAGTCTCGGCTCCTACAATGAGCAGTTCTTC. The variable domain in full, with the rest retrieved from reference TRBV5-1 and TRBJ2-1, is KAGVTQTPRYLIKTRGQQVTLSCSPISGHRSVSWYQQTPGQGLQFLFEYFSETQRNKGNFPGRFSGRQFSNSRSEMNVSTLELGDSALYLCASSLGSYNEQFFGPGTRLTVL.

The chain employs TRBV30 and TRBJ2-3; D perhaps matches TRBD2 (6 bases). V lost 4 bases and J lost 4, with 9 bases in between. The CDR3 has 12 amino acids. Germline assignment: CDR1 GTSNPN and CDR2 SVGIG (reference sequence). This CDR3 reads CAWTGESDTQYF. The DNA for the CDR3 is TGTGCCTGGACGGGGGAATCAGATACGCAGTATTTT.

This clone was counted only a few times. The J gene is TRBJ2-4, the V gene TRBV30; possibly TRBD1 for D (5 bases). The CDR3 covers 13 residues. V was clipped by 5 bases and J by 4 bases, with 12 bases between them. Germline-derived CDR1 and CDR2 are GTSNPN and SVGIG (reference sequence). As DNA, the CDR3 is TGTGCCTGGGCGGCAGGGCCTAAAAACATTCAGTACTTC. Amino acids: CAWAAGPKNIQYF.

The genes are TRBV5-1 and TRBJ2-7; tentatively, D is TRBD1 (5 bases). The V gene lost 2 bases and the J gene lost 2 bases, with 11 bases spanning the gap. The germline gives CDR1 SGHRS, CDR2 YFSETQ. CDR3 length: 14 residues. The CDR3 coding sequence is TGCGCCAGCAGCTTTCAGGGCCCTCCCTACGAGCAGTACTTC. Translating it yields CASSFQGPPYEQYF.

This clone was counted between two and nine times. The chain joins TRBV5-4 to TRBJ2-5; 11 bases agree with TRBD2. CDR1 SGHNT and CDR2 YYREEE come from the germline V gene (reference sequence). The trim removed 4 bases at V and 3 bases at J, leaving 5 bases unmatched. The CDR3 spans 15 residues. The DNA of the CDR3 is TGTGCCAGCAGCGCCGGGACTAGCGGAAAAGAGACCCAGTACTTC. It encodes CASSAGTSGKETQYF.

V gene TRBV7-9 combines with J gene TRBJ1-1; D not certain. CDR1 and CDR2 from the germline V gene are SEHNR and FQNEAQ (reference sequence). V was trimmed by 2 bases and J by 5 bases, leaving 9 bases between them. The CDR3 spans 13 residues. The CDR3 region has the DNA TGTGCCAGCAGCTTAAACGGAGGGACTGAAGCTTTCTTT. Amino acid sequence: CASSLNGGTEAFF.

V usage is TRBV9 and J usage is TRBJ1-1; D is uncertain. The CDR3 totals 14 residues. The V gene's germline CDR1 is SGDLS and CDR2 YYNGEE. V lost 0 bases to trimming and J lost 0 bases, with 6 bases between them. The DNA for the CDR3 is TGTGCCAGCAGCGTAGACAGCATGAACACTGAAGCTTTCTTT. Protein product: CASSVDSMNTEAFF.

This clone has only a few counts. The chain has TRBV9 and TRBJ2-2; D call uncertain. Trimming took 0 bases from V and 5 from J, leaving 17 bases between them. This CDR3 comprises 17 residues. Germline CDR1 is SGDLS and CDR2 is YYNGEE. CDR3 sequence: CASSVGQRFSLTGELFF. CDR3 nucleotide sequence: TGTGCCAGCAGCGTAGGTCAGAGGTTCAGTCTTACCGGGGAGCTGTTTTTT.

The chain has TRBV5-1 and TRBJ2-7; TRBD2 matches at 11 bases. The CDR3 has 15 amino acids. The germline gives CDR1 SGHRS, CDR2 YFSETQ. The ends lost 4 bases at V and 2 bases at J; junction bases unmatched: 5. The CDR3 sequence is CASSRLAGRTYEQYF. The CDR3 region has the DNA TGCGCCAGCAGCCGACTAGCGGGGAGGACCTACGAGCAGTACTTC.

The DNA for the CDR3 is TGTGCCTGGAAGTTTGGGACAGTAAACACCGGGGAGCTGTTTTTT. Protein: CAWKFGTVNTGELFF. The chain uses TRBV30 and TRBJ2-2, with 7 bases aligning to TRBD1. Germline V CDR1 and CDR2: GTSNPN, SVGIG (reference sequence). With 4 bases clipped from V and 2 bases from J, the junction kept 7 bases outside the gene matches. This CDR3 contains 15 residues.

This clone occurred a few times. This chain connects TRBV7-2 to TRBJ2-5; a weak D match, TRBD2 (5 bases). Trimming stripped 4 bases from V and 5 bases from J, with 11 bases between. In germline, CDR1 is SGHTA, CDR2 FQGNSA. The CDR3 runs 13 residues. In DNA form, the CDR3 reads TGTGCCAGCAGCTCTAGCCCGCAGGAGACCCAGTACTTC. Its protein is CASSSSPQETQYF.

This clone was seen a handful of times. The chain carries TRBV7-6 and TRBJ2-1; 9 nucleotides match TRBD2. Germline V gives CDR1 SGHVS, CDR2 FNYEAQ. V lost 1 base and J lost 4; bases outside the gene matches: 8. The CDR3 runs to 17 residues. The CDR3 nucleotides read TGTGCCAGCAGCTTAGTGGTGGCGGGAGGGCCTTACAATGAGCAGTTCTTC. Its protein product is CASSLVVAGGPYNEQFF.

This clone was counted only a few times. V usage is TRBV14 and J usage is TRBJ2-5; 7 nucleotides agree with TRBD2. The CDR3 is 16 amino acids. Germline trimming cut 4 bases from V and 5 bases from J; bases unmatched to any gene: 13. Germline V gene lookup returns CDR1 SGHDN and CDR2 FVKESK. CDR3 DNA sequence: TGTGCCAGCAGCCCCCTCGGTGCGGGAGCATGGGAGACCCAGTACTTC. Amino acids: CASSPLGAGAWETQYF.

This clone appeared a few times. The chain combines TRBV7-9 with TRBJ2-1; TRBD2 matches at 9 bases. The V gene's germline CDR1 is SEHNR and CDR2 FQNEAQ (reference sequence). This CDR3 region has 15 residues. The junction had 9 bases not matched to a gene; V was cut back by 8 bases and J by 4 bases. For the CDR3, the DNA is TGTGCCAGCGCCATAGCGGGAGACATATACAATGAGCAGTTCTTC. This codes for CASAIAGDIYNEQFF. The variable domain in full, with the rest retrieved from reference TRBV7-9 and TRBJ2-1, is DTGVSQNPRHKITKRGQNVTFRCDPISEHNRLYWYRQTLGQGPEFLTYFQNEAQLEKSRLLSDRFSAERPKGSFSTLEIQRTEQGDSAMYLCASAIAGDIYNEQFFGPGTRLTVL.

The chain links TRBV19 to TRBJ1-5, with D maybe TRBD1 (6 bases). Germline CDR1 LNHDA, CDR2 SQIVND (reference sequence). CDR3 size: 16 residues. V dropped 7 bases and J dropped 7 bases, with 23 bases sitting between them. The DNA for the CDR3 is TGTGCCAGTACCCCGGGAGGGGGGCGCCGGACGCAGCCCCAGCATTTT. Its translation: CASTPGGGRRTQPQHF.

The genes are TRBV14 and TRBJ2-2; tentatively, D is TRBD2 (6 bases). The CDR3 runs to 14 residues. Germline CDR1 and CDR2: SGHDN and FVKESK. Deletions cut 4 bases from V and 4 bases from J, with 10 bases between. CDR3: CASSRDWSTGELFF. In DNA, the CDR3 is TGTGCCAGCAGCCGGGACTGGTCCACCGGGGAGCTGTTTTTT.

This clone was counted a few times. V is TRBV5-1 and J is TRBJ2-7, with TRBD1 matching over 9 bases. Looked up from germline, CDR1 is SGHRS and CDR2 is YFSETQ. The CDR3 has 15 residues. The ends lost 0 bases at V and 5 bases at J; junction bases unmatched: 6. CDR3 bases: TGCGCCAGCAGCTTGGCCGGGACAGGGTCGAACGAGCAGTACTTC. It translates to CASSLAGTGSNEQYF. The variable domain in full, with the rest retrieved from reference TRBV5-1 and TRBJ2-7, is KAGVTQTPRYLIKTRGQQVTLSCSPISGHRSVSWYQQTPGQGLQFLFEYFSETQRNKGNFPGRFSGRQFSNSRSEMNVSTLELGDSALYLCASSLAGTGSNEQYFGPGTRLTVT.

The V call is TRBV19, the J call TRBJ2-1; weak D call: TRBD1 (6 bases). The CDR3 has 15 residues. CDR1 and CDR2 (germline): LNHDA, SQIVND (reference sequence). V lost 5 bases to trimming and J lost 5 bases, with 16 bases between them. The CDR3 nucleotides read TGTGCCAGTAGTCCCGGGACATCCTCGGACAATGAGCAGTTCTTC. Protein product: CASSPGTSSDNEQFF.

V usage is TRBV21-1 and J usage is TRBJ1-2; TRBD1, the D gene given by the table, was not confirmed from the DNA. TRBV21-1 corresponds to a pseudogene. This CDR3 is built from 16 residues. The CDR3 loop reads CASSPLRGRGDYGYTF. CDR3 coding DNA: TGTGCCAGCAGCCCACTCAGGGGCAGGGGGGACTATGGCTACACCTTC.

V gene TRBV5-6 combines with J gene TRBJ1-2; D is possibly TRBD1 (6 bases). This CDR3 spans 13 amino acids. The V end lost 4 bases, the J end lost 4 bases, and 11 bases lay between the germline ends. Germline V gene sequence: CDR1 SGHDT, CDR2 YYEEEE. The CDR3 coding sequence is TGTGCCAGCAGCAAGGACAGATTCTATGGCTACACCTTC. Protein sequence: CASSKDRFYGYTF.